This T cell receptor (beta chain) came from a study of identical twins. The study, taken as a whole, reports: Zero-insertion analyses could be partly confounded by invariant MAIT and iNKT cells. Clonotypes of the beta chain that were abundant in cord blood carried fewer insertions (memory repertoires showed none). Not following the same donors, the study drew its conclusions from cross-sectional statistical analysis.

Every one of the donors was a healthy Caucasian. V lost 4 bases, J lost 4 bases, and 7 bases lay in between. The CDR3 loop spans 12 amino acids. TCRdb passed the 5' RACE reads through MiXCR, listing each CDR3 protein once. Among just under 550,000 distinct CDR3 sequences listed, around 15% were seen once. Remarks on this clonotype: Antigen: not known.

These records were also assigned to another study, of yellow fever vaccine responses in identical twins.

The chain joins TRBV12-3 or TRBV12-4 to TRBJ2-5, with D unresolved. The sample taken for sequencing was CD4+ T cells sorted from blood. The TCR comes from a woman between 18 and 29 years old in good health. CDR3 DNA sequence: TGTGCCAGCAGTTCAAACCGAGAGACCCAGTACTTC. This gives the protein CASSSNRETQYF.